The clone carrying this T cell receptor beta chain has only a few counts. The antigen is not known. Using its own MiXCR run on the RT-PCR reads, TCRdb lists one record per CDR3 protein. The sample includes hundreds of thousands of distinct CDR3 sequences, about 25% of them seen just once. The data were obtained in a study of response to subunit inactivated influenza vaccine. General study results and limits: Authors suggested each seasonal influenza vaccination recruits few new T cells.

The CDR3 consists of 15 residues. Germline loops: CDR1 SGDLS, CDR2 YYNGEE. The V end was cut by 0 bases, the J end by 9 bases, with 16 bases between. This TCR derives from a man aged 45-60 years who received an inactivated influenza vaccine. Sequences were derived from CD4+ T cells sorted from PBMCs, sampled about 5 days after vaccination. The V and J genes are TRBV9 and TRBJ2-1; D is ambiguous. CDR3 DNA: TGTGCCAGCAGCGTAGATTCGAACTGGGTCAGTGAGCAGTTCTTC. Its protein is CASSVDSNWVSEQFF. The whole variable domain, filled in from reference TRBV9 and TRBJ2-1, reads DSGVTQTPKHLITATGQRVTLRCSPRSGDLSVYWYQQSLDQGLQFLIQYYNGEERAKGNILERFSAQQFPDLHSELNLSSLELGDSALYFCASSVDSNWVSEQFFGPGTRLTVL.